The entry that follows covers one TCR beta chain sequence. Germline V gives CDR1 SGHVS, CDR2 FNYEAQ. The ends lost 5 bases at V and 0 bases at J; junction bases unmatched: 3. The CDR3 loop spans 16 amino acids. The data are from a study of blood T cell repertoires in COVID-19. Whole-study context: Acute and convalescent COVID-19 specimens originated in the United States, Italy and Spain.

Those enrolled in Seattle joined during active infection and were followed longitudinally afterward. Repertoires were generated with immunoSEQ multiplex PCR, while TCRdb's copy carries only in-frame clones and drops some. The sample shows 200,000 or so clones, roughly 76% of them seen only once. This chain connects TRBV7-6 to TRBJ2-6; TRBD1 aligns across 8 bases. This sequence was found in a woman older than 75 with COVID-19, enrolled during active disease. Sequencing was performed on peripheral blood. CDR3 protein: CASSLTGGSGANVLTF. In DNA, the CDR3 is TGTGCCAGCAGCCTTACAGGGGGCTCTGGGGCCAACGTCCTGACTTTC. The full variable domain, in which reference TRBV7-6 and TRBJ2-6 provide the parts outside the CDR3, is GAGVSQSPRYKVTKRGQDVALRCDPISGHVSLYWYRQALGQGPEFLTYFNYEAQQDKSGLPNDRFSAERPEGSISTLTIQRTEQRDSAMYRCASSLTGGSGANVLTFGAGSRLTVL.